These T cell receptor beta chains were read from a single sample in a study of T cells in Graves' hyperthyroidism and ophthalmopathy. Each CDR3 protein is one row after TCRdb ran MiXCR on the multiplex PCR reads. The table includes 620,000 or so distinct CDR3 sequences, about 15% detected once. Sequenced material: blood. These TCRs come from a woman in her forties or fifties with Graves' ophthalmopathy. CDR3s include the opening cysteine and the closing phenylalanine or tryptophan. A D gene is named only where the DNA matches it firmly. Clone size is given for some rows only: seen once, a few or many times, or a class if the clone is expanded.

d_call	v_call	j_call	clone_size	cdr3_aa	cdr3_nt
-	TRBV3-1	TRBJ1-1	many	CASRFEGPNTEAFF	TGTGCCAGCAGGTTTGAGGGACCGAACACTGAAGCTTTCTTT
-	TRBV29-1	TRBJ2-7	few	CSVLGTDIYEQYF	TGCAGCGTTTTAGGGACGGATATTTACGAGCAGTACTTC
-	TRBV6-2/TRBV6-3	TRBJ2-1	many	CASKGPRSTRGDEQFF	TGTGCCAGCAAGGGTCCCAGGAGCACGAGAGGGGATGAGCAGTTCTTC
-	TRBV11-2	TRBJ1-5	-	CASSQSYPGRPNQPQHF	TGTGCCAGCAGCCAATCTTACCCGGGACGGCCCAATCAGCCCCAGCATTTT
TRBD1	TRBV28	TRBJ2-1	many	CASSSASADRDEQFF	TGTGCCAGCAGTTCGGCGTCCGCCGACAGGGATGAGCAGTTCTTC
TRBD1	TRBV2	TRBJ2-1	many	CASLRDRADEQFF	TGTGCCAGCCTCCGGGACAGGGCTGATGAGCAGTTCTTC
-	TRBV18	TRBJ2-1	many	CASSPRQEPYNEQFF	TGTGCCAGCTCACCAAGGCAGGAGCCGTACAATGAGCAGTTCTTC
TRBD1	TRBV7-3	TRBJ1-1	many	CASSSRGARNTEAFF	TGTGCCAGCAGCAGCAGGGGGGCGAGGAACACTGAAGCTTTCTTT
-	TRBV6-5	TRBJ2-2	-	CASSILSGNTGELFF	TGTGCCAGCAGTATACTTAGCGGGAACACCGGGGAGCTGTTTTTT
-	TRBV5-8	TRBJ1-1	many	CASSPLRSASTEAFF	TGTGCCAGCAGCCCCCTCCGGTCTGCTAGCACTGAAGCTTTCTTT
-	TRBV29-1	TRBJ2-3	many	CSVMEASSTDTQYF	TGCAGCGTGATGGAAGCCTCTAGCACAGATACGCAGTATTTT
-	TRBV14	TRBJ2-1	-	CASSPVGYFYNEQFF	TGTGCCAGCAGCCCTGTAGGGTATTTCTACAATGAGCAGTTCTTC
TRBD1	TRBV24-1	TRBJ1-5	many	CATSAGGEQPQHF	TGTGCCACCAGTGCAGGGGGGGAGCAGCCCCAGCATTTT
TRBD2	TRBV28	TRBJ2-3	many	CASRQLAGGPWGTDTQYF	TGTGCCAGCAGACAACTAGCGGGAGGGCCGTGGGGCACAGATACGCAGTATTTT
-	TRBV18	TRBJ2-5	many	CASSPLGKETQYF	TGTGCCAGCTCACCCCTTGGAAAAGAGACCCAGTACTTC
-	TRBV20-1	TRBJ2-6	few	CSARAGAADYSGANVLTF	TGCAGTGCCCGAGCCGGGGCGGCCGATTACTCTGGGGCCAACGTCCTGACTTTC
-	TRBV11-2	TRBJ2-7	many	CASSLFRVAEQYF	TGTGCCAGCAGCTTATTTAGGGTGGCGGAGCAGTACTTC
TRBD2	TRBV14	TRBJ2-1	-	CASSQDFAGAARFF	TGTGCCAGCAGCCAAGATTTTGCGGGAGCTGCACGGTTCTTC
TRBD1	TRBV7-3	TRBJ2-7	many	CASSRGQGYEQYF	TGTGCCAGCAGCCGCGGACAGGGATACGAGCAGTACTTC
TRBD2	TRBV11-3	TRBJ2-7	-	CASSLNPSGTSRKQYF	TGTGCCAGCAGCCTAAATCCTAGCGGGACTTCTAGGAAGCAGTACTTC
TRBD1	TRBV5-1	TRBJ2-2	-	CASRQGEATGELFF	TGCGCCAGCAGACAGGGGGAGGCCACCGGGGAGCTGTTTTTT
-	TRBV20-1	TRBJ2-7	many	CSAKGHHEQYF	TGCAGTGCTAAGGGACACCACGAGCAGTACTTC
-	TRBV7-9	TRBJ2-7	many	CASSHSLGVFYEQYF	TGTGCCAGCAGCCATTCTCTAGGAGTTTTTTACGAGCAGTACTTC
TRBD1	TRBV5-1	TRBJ2-7	few	CASSPVDRGLFEQYF	TGCGCCAGCAGCCCGGTGGACAGGGGGCTCTTCGAGCAGTACTTC
-	TRBV7-9	TRBJ2-1	-	CASSPRAYSRSGQFF	TGTGCCAGCAGCCCCCGGGCGTATTCTAGGTCAGGTCAGTTCTTC
TRBD2	TRBV20-1	TRBJ2-4	many	CSATLAGGKNIQYF	TGCAGTGCTACCCTAGCGGGAGGGAAAAACATTCAGTACTTC
-	TRBV7-9	TRBJ2-3	many	CASSLGLRGVDTQYF	TGTGCCAGCAGCTTAGGCCTCAGGGGAGTGGATACGCAGTATTTT
-	TRBV6-2/TRBV6-3	TRBJ2-5	many	CASRPRDRTQYF	TGTGCCAGCAGACCCAGGGATCGGACCCAGTACTTC
-	TRBV7-8	TRBJ2-3	many	CASSFGPDTQYF	TGTGCCAGCAGCTTTGGGCCAGATACGCAGTATTTT
TRBD1	TRBV28	TRBJ2-2	-	CASSSRTGVTGELFF	TGTGCCAGCAGTTCAAGGACAGGGGTCACCGGGGAGCTGTTTTTT
TRBD1	TRBV6-6	TRBJ1-5	-	CASSYSGDRVQPQHF	TGTGCCAGCAGTTACTCGGGGGACAGGGTCCAGCCCCAGCATTTT
TRBD2	TRBV27	TRBJ2-5	-	CASSFSGGIGETQYF	TGTGCCAGCAGTTTTTCGGGAGGGATTGGAGAGACCCAGTACTTC
-	TRBV5-8	TRBJ2-1	many	CASSLESGTSQFF	TGTGCCAGCAGCTTGGAATCCGGGACATCGCAGTTCTTC
TRBD1	TRBV5-1	TRBJ2-7	many	CASSIRDSASYEQYF	TGCGCCAGCAGCATCCGGGACAGTGCCTCCTACGAGCAGTACTTC
-	TRBV4-2	TRBJ2-2	few	CASSQEPRGPTTGELFF	TGTGCCAGCAGCCAAGAGCCCCGGGGACCTACCACCGGGGAGCTGTTTTTT
-	TRBV20-1	TRBJ1-4	few	CSALRTTNEKLFF	TGCAGTGCATTACGGACAACTAATGAAAAACTGTTTTTT
TRBD2	TRBV14	TRBJ2-1	-	CASSQGFLAERIASSYNEQFF	TGTGCCAGCAGCCAAGGGTTTCTAGCGGAGAGAATCGCTAGCTCCTACAATGAGCAGTTCTTC
-	TRBV7-9	TRBJ2-3	many	CAIRRLDQSRTDTQYF	TGTGCCATCCGACGCCTTGACCAGAGCCGCACAGATACGCAGTATTTT
-	TRBV6-1	TRBJ2-6	many	CASSEDRALGGANVLTF	TGTGCCAGCAGTGAAGACAGGGCGCTTGGTGGGGCCAACGTCCTGACTTTC
TRBD2	TRBV7-9	TRBJ2-7	-	CASRRAGSSYEQYF	TGTGCCAGCAGGCGAGCGGGGAGCTCCTACGAGCAGTACTTC
TRBD1	TRBV20-1	TRBJ2-3	many	CSAKTGGTDTQYF	TGCAGTGCCAAGACAGGGGGGACAGATACGCAGTATTTT
-	TRBV28	TRBJ2-3	many	CASSLRDKANPYTDTQYF	TGTGCCAGCAGTTTACGGGACAAGGCTAACCCCTACACAGATACGCAGTATTTT
-	TRBV20-1	TRBJ2-3	-	CSARPRLAATDTQYF	TGCAGTGCTAGGCCTCGATTAGCGGCCACAGATACGCAGTATTTT
TRBD2	TRBV27	TRBJ2-3	many	CASSRHSGRGTDTQYF	TGTGCCAGCAGTCGGCATTCCGGGAGGGGCACAGATACGCAGTATTTT
-	TRBV20-1	TRBJ1-6	-	CSARDGRSSPLHF	TGCAGTGCTAGAGATGGCCGATCCTCACCCCTCCACTTT
-	TRBV7-8	TRBJ1-1	many	CASRRNRVLDTEAFF	TGTGCCAGCAGACGTAACAGGGTTTTGGACACTGAAGCTTTCTTT
-	TRBV10-3	TRBJ2-4	-	CAISNGAFLDIQYF	TGTGCCATCTCGAACGGGGCCTTTCTAGACATTCAGTACTTC
-	TRBV9	TRBJ2-1	few	CASSVAMNEQFF	TGTGCCAGCAGCGTAGCGATGAATGAGCAGTTCTTC
TRBD1	TRBV10-3	TRBJ2-6	-	CAIRSLRDRAHQSGANVLTF	TGTGCCATCAGAAGCCTCCGGGACAGGGCACATCAGTCTGGGGCCAACGTCCTGACTTTC
TRBD2	TRBV20-1	TRBJ2-3	many	CSARGGRPSTDTQYF	TGCAGTGCTAGGGGCGGGAGGCCGAGCACAGATACGCAGTATTTT
TRBD1	TRBV11-2	TRBJ2-7	many	CASSLAGQNAANIYEQYF	TGTGCCAGCAGCTTAGCGGGACAGAACGCCGCTAATATCTACGAGCAGTACTTC
-	TRBV5-1	TRBJ2-1	many	CASSLNPGLSYNEQFF	TGCGCCAGCAGCTTAAATCCGGGACTTAGCTACAATGAGCAGTTCTTC
-	TRBV11-3	TRBJ2-1	many	CASSREGYEQFF	TGTGCCAGCAGCCGAGAGGGGTATGAGCAGTTCTTC
-	TRBV15	TRBJ2-5	few	CATSRLRTLETQYF	TGTGCCACCAGCAGACTACGGACTCTAGAGACCCAGTACTTC